The text below deals with one T cell receptor (beta chain). Its antigen remains unidentified. No base quality values were provided; no much bigger clone lies one nucleotide off. Every donor was a healthy Caucasian. The twin cohort comprised three pairs of female monozygotic twins, all aged roughly 18 to 29 years. RNA for TCR libraries was isolated from peripheral blood mononuclear cells. This sample was included in a study of identical twins (dated by TCRdb to 2016 to 2017). Study-level background: To test whether fetal clonotypes persist, the study used deep sequencing on TCR alpha and beta repertoires from monozygotic twins, unrelated adults of various ages, and cord blood. To rule out contamination, replicate twin experiments were performed at different times with different library preparation protocols.

V is cut by 0 bases and J by 6 bases, and the space between the germline ends is 11 bases. Per the germline V gene, LGHNA is the CDR1 and YSLEER is the CDR2. The CDR3 sequence holds 15 residues, the cysteine and phenylalanine included. The DNA shown is the 45-base CDR3, in frame from base 1. The library was made by 5' RACE. The sequencing machine was an Illumina HiSeq 2000. A universal primer binding site was introduced by template switching, and a unique molecular identifier was present in the final cDNA, enabling accurate counting of TCR cDNA molecules. Specific primers in the conserved constant-segment region were used to synthesize first-strand cDNA for the TCR alpha and beta chains. To control for contamination, every cDNA library was double barcoded, receiving both a SMART-Mk sample barcode and Illumina barcodes. TruSeq adapter sequences, together with Illumina sample barcodes, were added in two successive PCR steps. The TCR alpha and beta cDNA libraries were sequenced on the Illumina HiSeq platform using custom primers. The study's own analysis went as follows. MiGEC processed the raw reads to extract unique molecular identifiers, while MiXCR was used to determine the CDR3 positions. For each individual, recombination models were inferred using an EM algorithm with the repgenHMM and IGoR tools. The tcR package in R was used for shared clonotype analysis, with sharing normalized by the product of cloneset sizes. To study raw recombination free of thymic and clonal selection effects, out-of-frame nonproductive sequences were analyzed. The public reads were quality trimmed at Q25 with fastp and then assembled into clones with MiXCR by TCRdb, keeping productive beta chains. Rows with one shared CDR3 protein collapse into an entry with the most common genes and DNA. V and J calls and clone size were set by TCRdb, not the authors. In this sample the table shows 700,000 or so distinct CDR3 sequences, over 8.5% of which occur a single time. Around 0.98% of the sample is in the top ten clones.

What the research found in general, with its limitations: Because the same donors could not be followed over many years, conclusions were based on cross-sectional statistical analysis. Fewer insertions were carried by abundant cord blood beta clonotypes, a similar but weaker trend appeared in young adult naive repertoires, and no such trend appeared in memory repertoires. The excess sharing between twins in beta out-of-frame sequences was weaker because fewer shared sequences reduced the signal-to-noise ratio. Compared with coincidental sharing between unrelated individuals, an excess of low generation-probability sequences was observed among out-of-frame TCR alpha sequences shared between twins. Recombination models systematically underestimated out-of-frame TCR alpha sharing in monozygotic twins but agreed with sharing between unrelated individuals. Zero-insertion analyses could be partly confounded by invariant T cells such as MAIT and iNKT, although diverse VJ usage argued against such confounding for most clonotypes.

This same sample was also taken into another study, of yellow fever vaccine responses in identical twins. That second report states: The authors reported that the T cell response to vaccination in identical twins appeared partly convergent and partly personalized. Focusing on identical twins, the study followed the T cell clones that responded to the vaccine, and did so with precision.

Sequencing was done on a sample of PBMCs. The clonotype was recovered from a woman between 18 and 29 years old in good health. The receptor chain draws on TRBV4-3 and TRBJ1-4; TRBD1 is a weak D gene call, 5 bases matching. The nucleotide sequence reads as follows: TGCGCCAGCAGCCAAGATCGGCAGGGAGATGAAAAACTGTTTTTT. It translates as CASSQDRQGDEKLFF.